This entry lists 2 T cell receptor beta chains sequenced from one sample in a study of siplizumab effects on memory and regulatory T cells. Using immunoSEQ multiplex PCR, the repertoire was profiled, and TCRdb retains in-frame clones only, with some absent. The table has roughly 97,000 clones, nearly 95% seen once. The specimen was Tregs sorted from blood. The receptor source for this set is a human donor in good health.

This rearrangement joins TRBV18 to TRBJ2-1; TRBD1 is a possible D gene (6 bases). V dropped 3 bases and J dropped 3 bases, with 18 bases sitting between them. The CDR3 spans 17 residues. Germline CDR1 KGHSH, CDR2 LQKENI. CDR3 in amino acids: CASSPRDRTSSYNEQFF. Written as DNA, the CDR3 is TGTGCCAGCTCACCGAGAGACAGGACCTCGAGCTACAATGAGCAGTTCTTC.

The chain joins TRBV2 to TRBJ1-5, with 11 nucleotides matching TRBD1. Germline CDR1 SNHLY, CDR2 FYNNEI. Trimming at V came to 5 bases and at J to 5 bases, leaving 8 bases not matched to a gene. CDR3 length: 16 amino acids. The CDR3 region has the DNA TGTGCCAGCAGTCCCCGGGACAGGGGGGTCCATCAGCCCCAGCATTTT. Protein sequence: CASSPRDRGVHQPQHF.